This T cell receptor (beta chain) was identified in a study of cytomegalovirus exposure and HLA in healthy donors. Study-level background: Of several hundred genotyped donors, 81% grouped in the Caucasian-associated ancestry cluster.

Use of 60 Vbeta and 13 Jbeta primers characterized the PCR. In the study's own analysis: As a later analysis found, there were 82 million or so unique TCR beta chains, of which roughly 11 million were shared. Measured with immunoSEQ multiplex PCR; TCRdb has only the in-frame clones, and not every one. The DNA gave D and trimming, while V, J and clone size come from that table. This table has tens of thousands of clones, approximately 76% appearing once. This CDR3 region has 15 residues. Germline V gene lookup returns CDR1 SGHAT and CDR2 FQDESV (reference sequence). V lost 3 bases, J lost 2 bases, and 5 bases stayed unmatched.

Material for sequencing was PBMCs. The chain recombines TRBV11-1 with TRBJ2-5; 8 bases map to TRBD2. The clonotype was recovered from a man between 50 and 59 years old in good health and CMV-seronegative. The CDR3 sequence is CASSFDERGQETQYF. DNA of the CDR3: TGTGCCAGCAGCTTCGACGAGCGGGGGCAAGAGACCCAGTACTTC.